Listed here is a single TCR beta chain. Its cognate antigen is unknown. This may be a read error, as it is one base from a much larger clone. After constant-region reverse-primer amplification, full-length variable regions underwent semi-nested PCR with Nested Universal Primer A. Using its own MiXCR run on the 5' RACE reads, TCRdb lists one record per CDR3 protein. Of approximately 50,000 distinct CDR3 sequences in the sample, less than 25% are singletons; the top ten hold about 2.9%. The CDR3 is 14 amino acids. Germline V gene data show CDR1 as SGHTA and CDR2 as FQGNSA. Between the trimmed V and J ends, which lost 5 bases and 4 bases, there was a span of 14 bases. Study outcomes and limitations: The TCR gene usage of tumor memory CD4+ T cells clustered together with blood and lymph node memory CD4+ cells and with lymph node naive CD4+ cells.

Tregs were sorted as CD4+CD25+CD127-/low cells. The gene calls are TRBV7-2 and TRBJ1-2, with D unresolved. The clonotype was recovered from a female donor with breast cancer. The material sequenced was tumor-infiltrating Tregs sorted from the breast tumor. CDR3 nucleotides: TGTGCCAGCAGCACGGAGACACCGGCCTATGGCTACACCTTC. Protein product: CASSTETPAYGYTF.